This T cell receptor beta chain was retrieved from a study of blood T cell repertoires in COVID-19. Study information: Material from acute and convalescent COVID-19 was sourced from the United States, Italy and Spain. Sources were T cells, B-cell-depleted T cells, or PBMCs; the material itself was cDNA or gDNA.

The CDR3 runs to 15 residues. The germline CDR1 and CDR2 sequences are MNHEY and SVGAGI. After removal of 6 bases from V and 2 bases from J, the junction contained 8 bases not matched to a gene. The assay was immunoSEQ multiplex PCR, and TCRdb's table has in-frame clones only and misses some. The data hold more than 300,000 clones, with 85% to 90% observed a single time. V and J are TRBV6-5 and TRBJ1-1; 8 positions agree with TRBD1. The sequence came from a young woman who had recovered from COVID-19. Sequenced material: PBMCs or T cells enriched from blood (not recorded which). CDR3 loop: CASRRVDRANTEAFF. As DNA, the CDR3 is TGTGCCAGCAGACGGGTGGACAGGGCCAACACTGAAGCTTTCTTT.